This passage covers 18 T cell receptor beta chains from one sample sequenced in a study of cytomegalovirus exposure and HLA in healthy donors. The protocol was immunoSEQ multiplex PCR, while the TCRdb copy is restricted to in-frame clones and leaves out a portion. The repertoire holds 250,000 to 350,000 clones, with 75% to 90% as singletons. The specimen was PBMCs. These receptors came from a woman younger than 45 in good health and CMV-seropositive.

This chain joins TRBV6-5 and TRBJ2-1, with 7 bases matching TRBD2. The V and J ends lost 7 bases and 3 bases, in that order; junction bases with no gene match: 6. CDR3 length: 14 amino acids. CDR1 MNHEY and CDR2 SVGAGI come from the germline V gene. The CDR3 sequence: CASNSGLNYNEQFF. CDR3 DNA sequence: TGTGCCAGCAACTCGGGACTAAACTACAATGAGCAGTTCTTC.

The chain couples TRBV7-3 to TRBJ2-1, with D unresolved. V was pared by 5 bases and J by 7 bases, with 21 bases between. The germline V gene encodes CDR1 SGHTA and CDR2 FQGTGA. This CDR3 has 16 amino acids. The DNA for the CDR3 is TGTGCCAGCAGCCCAAATTTATCAGCGAGAGGTAATGAGCAGTTCTTC. Translation gives CASSPNLSARGNEQFF.

The chain joins TRBV28 to TRBJ2-2, with a possible D match to TRBD1 (5 bases). The CDR3 extends over 13 amino acids. CDR1 MDHEN and CDR2 SYDVKM come from the germline V gene. Trimming shortened V by 6 bases and J by 8 bases, and 13 bases separated the two germline ends. The CDR3 region is CASRLLGVGELFF. The CDR3 coding sequence is TGTGCCAGCAGACTCCTAGGGGTTGGGGAGCTGTTTTTT.

The chain is built from TRBV30 and TRBJ2-3, with TRBD1 matching over 11 bases. V shed 5 bases, J shed 4 bases, and the junction held 5 bases outside the gene matches. The CDR3 is 14 residues long. The germline gives CDR1 GTSNPN, CDR2 SVGIG (reference sequence). The CDR3 sequence: CAWAGDRGSDTQYF. CDR3 sequence (DNA): TGTGCCTGGGCCGGGGACAGGGGGTCAGATACGCAGTATTTT.

The CDR3 DNA sequence: TGTGCCAGCAGCTTGGGGACAGGGAGGGGGACTAGCACAGATACGCAGTATTTT. Amino acid sequence: CASSLGTGRGTSTDTQYF. V usage is TRBV7-6 and J usage is TRBJ2-3; the match to TRBD1 covers 9 bases. This CDR3 spans 18 amino acids. Per the germline V gene, CDR1 is SGHVS and CDR2 is FNYEAQ. Unmatched junction bases numbered 10, after V lost 3 bases and J lost 0 bases.

J is TRBJ2-7 and V is TRBV4-3; weak D call: TRBD2 (7 bases). Germline lookup yields CDR1 LGHNA and CDR2 YSLEER. This CDR3 comprises 17 residues. The V end was cut by 0 bases, the J end by 2 bases, with 17 bases between. CDR3 amino acids: CASSQDPRGAKAYEQYF. The DNA of the CDR3 is TGCGCCAGCAGCCAAGATCCCCGGGGGGCGAAGGCCTACGAGCAGTACTTC.

The genes are TRBV6-5 and TRBJ2-7; 9 positions agree with TRBD1. The germline gives CDR1 MNHEY, CDR2 SVGAGI. Germline trimming cut 6 bases from V and 2 bases from J; bases unmatched to any gene: 8. This CDR3 has 15 residues. The CDR3 nucleotides are TGTGCCAGCAGCCTAGACAGGGGGAAAGCCTACGAGCAGTACTTC. Its protein product is CASSLDRGKAYEQYF.

This clone was counted only a few times. The V gene is TRBV5-1, the J gene TRBJ2-7; D is possibly TRBD1 (5 bases). This CDR3 has 14 amino acids. Germline V gene data show CDR1 as SGHRS and CDR2 as YFSETQ. Between the trimmed V and J ends, which lost 0 bases and 6 bases, there was a span of 13 bases. The chain's CDR3 is CASSLDARASEQYF. Written as DNA, the CDR3 is TGCGCCAGCAGCTTGGATGCCAGGGCATCCGAGCAGTACTTC. The variable domain in full, completed from reference TRBV5-1 and TRBJ2-7, reads KAGVTQTPRYLIKTRGQQVTLSCSPISGHRSVSWYQQTPGQGLQFLFEYFSETQRNKGNFPGRFSGRQFSNSRSEMNVSTLELGDSALYLCASSLDARASEQYFGPGTRLTVT.

This clone has just one count. V and J are TRBV27 and TRBJ2-1; 13 nucleotides line up with TRBD2. From germline, CDR1 is MNHEY and CDR2 SMNVEV (reference sequence). The junction had 10 bases not matched to a gene; V was cut back by 5 bases and J by 9 bases. The CDR3 loop spans 16 amino acids. The CDR3 sequence is CASSPGLAGYDVEQFF. The DNA of the CDR3 is TGTGCCAGCAGTCCGGGACTAGCGGGATACGACGTTGAGCAGTTCTTC.

The chain is built from TRBV6-5 and TRBJ1-2; 7 bases agree with TRBD1. After removal of 0 bases from V and 4 bases from J, the junction contained 5 bases not matched to a gene. CDR1 and CDR2 (germline): MNHEY, SVGAGI. This CDR3 region has 15 residues. CDR3 nucleotide sequence: TGTGCCAGCAGTTACTCTCGACAGGGAGGCTATGGCTACACCTTC. It specifies CASSYSRQGGYGYTF.

This clone was counted between two and nine times. The V gene is TRBV4-3, the J gene TRBJ1-5; tentative D call: TRBD1 (5 bases). V was trimmed by 1 base and J by 0 bases, leaving 7 bases between them. The CDR3 sequence is 15 residues long. The germline V gene has CDR1 LGHNA and CDR2 YSLEER. The CDR3: CASSQVQGSNQPQHF. CDR3 nucleotides: TGCGCCAGCAGCCAAGTTCAGGGTAGCAATCAGCCCCAGCATTTT.

The chain employs TRBV13 and TRBJ2-5, with D possibly TRBD1 on 6 matching bases. This CDR3 region has 16 residues. V shed 5 bases and J shed 0 bases, with 16 bases lying between them. In germline, CDR1 is PRHDT, CDR2 FYEKMQ (reference sequence). The CDR3 bases are TGTGCCAGCAGCCCTGGGGGCGGAGGCTACCAAGAGACCCAGTACTTC. It is translated as CASSPGGGGYQETQYF. Filled out from reference TRBV13 and TRBJ2-5, the complete variable domain reads AAGVIQSPRHLIKEKRETATLKCYPIPRHDTVYWYQQGPGQDPQFLISFYEKMQSDKGSIPDRFSAQQFSDYHSELNMSSLELGDSALYFCASSPGGGGYQETQYFGPGTRLLVL.

The chain uses TRBV5-1 and TRBJ2-3, with D possibly matching TRBD2 (5 bases). The germline V gene has CDR1 SGHRS and CDR2 YFSETQ. V lost 0 bases, J lost 4 bases, and 12 bases lay in between. The CDR3 sequence is 15 residues long. The CDR3 nucleotides are TGCGCCAGCAGCTTGGAAGGAGGTCTTGCAGATACGCAGTATTTT. It specifies CASSLEGGLADTQYF.

The chain combines TRBV30 with TRBJ1-4; D is uncertain. V lost 5 bases, J lost 0 bases, and 13 bases lay in between. The CDR3 sequence is 15 residues long. The germline V gene encodes CDR1 GTSNPN and CDR2 SVGIG (reference sequence). The CDR3, as DNA: TGTGCCTGGTATCCCCGCCTAGCAACTAATGAAAAACTGTTTTTT. This translates into CAWYPRLATNEKLFF.

The V and J genes are TRBV15 and TRBJ1-3, with D unresolved. Trimming took 1 base from V and 0 from J, leaving 16 bases between them. Germline V CDR1 and CDR2: LNHNV, YYDKDF (reference sequence). CDR3 length: 18 residues. CDR3 in DNA: TGTGCCACCAGCAGAGGAAGCGGCGGGGAATACTCTGGAAACACCATATATTTT. This gives the protein CATSRGSGGEYSGNTIYF. Variable domain in full (rest from reference TRBV15 and TRBJ1-3): DAMVIQNPRYQVTQFGKPVTLSCSQTLNHNVMYWYQQKSSQAPKLLFHYYDKDFNNEADTPDNFQSRRPNTSFCFLDIRSPGLGDTAMYLCATSRGSGGEYSGNTIYFGEGSWLTVV.

The chain has TRBV4-2 and TRBJ2-7, with 9 nucleotides matching TRBD1. Germline V gene data show CDR1 as LGHNA and CDR2 as YNFKEQ. V shed 1 base, J shed 2 bases, and the junction held 9 bases outside the gene matches. The CDR3 has 17 residues. CDR3 sequence reads: CASSQAVSGQGTYEQYF. CDR3 nucleotide sequence: TGTGCCAGCAGCCAAGCGGTTTCGGGACAGGGAACCTACGAGCAGTACTTC.

This clone was picked up a small number of times. The chain uses TRBV7-8 and TRBJ1-6; D gene uncertain. The V end lost 1 base, the J end lost 6 bases, and 10 bases lay between the germline ends. The CDR3 loop spans 15 amino acids. Germline V gene sequence: CDR1 SGHVS, CDR2 FQNEAQ. CDR3 in amino acids: CASSLVVAGNSPLHF. The CDR3 DNA follows: TGTGCCAGCAGCTTAGTTGTTGCCGGTAATTCACCCCTCCACTTT.

The rearrangement links TRBV30 to TRBJ2-2; 9 positions agree with TRBD1. The CDR3 has 15 residues. V was pared by 4 bases and J by 5 bases, with 8 bases of the junction left unmatched. Germline values: CDR1 GTSNPN, CDR2 SVGIG (reference sequence). CDR3 in amino acids: CAWNEQGASTGELFF. The CDR3 DNA is TGTGCCTGGAATGAACAGGGGGCGAGTACCGGGGAGCTGTTTTTT.